This TCR beta chain was recorded in a study of neurological immune-mediated disorders. Findings of the study overall: HTLV-1-associated myelopathy had the most TCR clonal expansion, while multiple sclerosis had the least, a level that fell below healthy controls. Private repertoires in all groups were suggested by the finding that expanded clones across subjects shared no CDR3 amino acid sequences.

The cDNA was produced through 5'RACE with 10-nucleotide random UMIs. TCRdb re-analysed the 5' RACE reads in MiXCR, keeping a single row per CDR3 protein. Of about 70,000 distinct CDR3 sequences listed, 4.5% to 6% are singletons. In its sample, this clonotype was seen many times. Its antigen remains unknown. V lost 3 bases and J lost 10; bases outside the gene matches: 6. Germline V CDR1 and CDR2: LGHNA, YNFKEQ. The CDR3 loop spans 15 amino acids. The sample consisted of PBMCs. The clonotype comes from a woman aged 65 to 85 with multiple sclerosis. The V gene is TRBV4-2, the J gene TRBJ2-2, with TRBD1 matching over 12 bases. The CDR3 DNA sequence: TGTGCCAGCAGCCAGGACGGGACAGGGGGCATGGAGCTGTTTTTT. This sequence encodes CASSQDGTGGMELFF.